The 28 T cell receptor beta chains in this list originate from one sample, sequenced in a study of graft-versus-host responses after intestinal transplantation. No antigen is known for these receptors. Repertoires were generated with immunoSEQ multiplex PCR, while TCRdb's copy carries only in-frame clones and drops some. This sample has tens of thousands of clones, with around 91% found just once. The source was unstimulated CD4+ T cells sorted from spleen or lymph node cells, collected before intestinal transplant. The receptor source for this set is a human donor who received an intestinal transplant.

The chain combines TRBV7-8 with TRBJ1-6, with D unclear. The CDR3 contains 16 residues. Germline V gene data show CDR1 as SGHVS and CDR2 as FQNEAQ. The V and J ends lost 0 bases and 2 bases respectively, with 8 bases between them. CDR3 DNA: TGTGCCAGCAGCTTAGCGGCAACAGCCTATAATTCACCCCTCCACTTT. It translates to CASSLAATAYNSPLHF. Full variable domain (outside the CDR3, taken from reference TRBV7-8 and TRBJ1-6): GAGVSQSPRYKVAKRGQDVALRCDPISGHVSLFWYQQALGQGPEFLTYFQNEAQLDKSGLPSDRFFAERPEGSVSTLKIQRTQQEDSAVYLCASSLAATAYNSPLHFGNGTRLTVT.

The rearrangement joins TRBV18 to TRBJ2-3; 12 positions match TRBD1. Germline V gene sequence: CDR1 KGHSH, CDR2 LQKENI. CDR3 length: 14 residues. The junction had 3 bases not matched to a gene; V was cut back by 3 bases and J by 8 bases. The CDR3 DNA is TGTGCCAGCTCACCGACGGGACAGGGGGCTACGCAGTATTTT. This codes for CASSPTGQGATQYF.

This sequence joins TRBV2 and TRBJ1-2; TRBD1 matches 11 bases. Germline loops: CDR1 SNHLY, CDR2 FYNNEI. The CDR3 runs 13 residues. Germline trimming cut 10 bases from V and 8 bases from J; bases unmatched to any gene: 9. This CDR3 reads CATSGQGVEGYTF. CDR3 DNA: TGTGCCACCTCGGGACAGGGGGTGGAGGGCTACACCTTC.

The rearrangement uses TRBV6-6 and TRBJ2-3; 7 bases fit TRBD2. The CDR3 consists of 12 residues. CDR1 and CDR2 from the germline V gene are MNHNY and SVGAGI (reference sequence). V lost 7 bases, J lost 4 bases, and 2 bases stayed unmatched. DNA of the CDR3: TGTGCCAGCATGCGGGGGTCAGATACGCAGTATTTT. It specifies CASMRGSDTQYF.

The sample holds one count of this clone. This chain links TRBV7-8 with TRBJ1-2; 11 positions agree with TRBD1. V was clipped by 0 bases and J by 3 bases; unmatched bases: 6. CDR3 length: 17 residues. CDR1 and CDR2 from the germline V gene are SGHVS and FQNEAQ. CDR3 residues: CASSLAFGQGAYYGYTF. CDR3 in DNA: TGTGCCAGCAGCTTAGCTTTCGGACAGGGGGCGTACTATGGCTACACCTTC.

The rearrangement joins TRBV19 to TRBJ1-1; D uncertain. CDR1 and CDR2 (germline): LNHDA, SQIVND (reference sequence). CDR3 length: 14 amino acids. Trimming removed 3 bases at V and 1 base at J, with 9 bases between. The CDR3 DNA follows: TGTGCCAGTAGTATTGACGGGAAGAACACTGAAGCTTTCTTT. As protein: CASSIDGKNTEAFF. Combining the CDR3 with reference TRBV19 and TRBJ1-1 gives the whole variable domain DGGITQSPKYLFRKEGQNVTLSCEQNLNHDAMYWYRQDPGQGLRLIYYSQIVNDFQKGDIAEGYSVSREKKESFPLTVTSAQKNPTAFYLCASSIDGKNTEAFFGQGTRLTVV.

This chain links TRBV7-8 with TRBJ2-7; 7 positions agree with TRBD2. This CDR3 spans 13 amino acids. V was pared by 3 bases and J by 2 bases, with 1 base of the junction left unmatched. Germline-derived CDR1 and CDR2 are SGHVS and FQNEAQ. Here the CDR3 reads CASSFGGAYEQYF. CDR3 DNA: TGTGCCAGCAGCTTTGGGGGGGCCTACGAGCAGTACTTC.

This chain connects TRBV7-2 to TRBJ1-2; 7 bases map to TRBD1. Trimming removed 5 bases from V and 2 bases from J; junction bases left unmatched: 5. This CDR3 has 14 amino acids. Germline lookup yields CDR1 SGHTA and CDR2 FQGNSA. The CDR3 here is CASSEQGTNYGYTF. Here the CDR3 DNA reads TGTGCCAGCAGCGAACAGGGGACCAACTATGGCTACACCTTC.

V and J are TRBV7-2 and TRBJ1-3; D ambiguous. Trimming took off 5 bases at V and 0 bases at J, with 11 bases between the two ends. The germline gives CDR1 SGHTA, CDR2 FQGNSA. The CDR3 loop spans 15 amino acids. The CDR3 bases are TGTGCCAGCAGCCCAAGAGGGATCTCTGGAAACACCATATATTTT. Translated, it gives CASSPRGISGNTIYF.

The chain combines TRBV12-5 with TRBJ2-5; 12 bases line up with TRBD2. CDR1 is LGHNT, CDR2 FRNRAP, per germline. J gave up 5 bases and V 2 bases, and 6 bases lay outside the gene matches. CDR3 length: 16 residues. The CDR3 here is CASGLRTSGVDETQYF. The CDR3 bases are TGTGCTAGTGGTTTGCGGACTAGCGGGGTGGACGAGACCCAGTACTTC. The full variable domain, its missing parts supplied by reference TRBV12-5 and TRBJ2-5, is DARVTQTPRHKVTEMGQEVTMRCQPILGHNTVFWYRQTMMQGLELLAYFRNRAPLDDSGMPKDRFSAEMPDATLATLKIQPSEPRDSAVYFCASGLRTSGVDETQYFGPGTRLLVL.

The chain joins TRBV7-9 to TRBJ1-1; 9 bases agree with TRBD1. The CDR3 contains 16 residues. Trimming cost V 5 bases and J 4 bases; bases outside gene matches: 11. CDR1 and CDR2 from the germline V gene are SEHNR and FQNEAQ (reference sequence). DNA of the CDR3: TGTGCCAGCAGCCCCGGGACAGGGATAGGGGGCACTGAAGCTTTCTTT. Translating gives CASSPGTGIGGTEAFF. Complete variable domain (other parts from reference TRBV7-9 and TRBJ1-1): DTGVSQNPRHKITKRGQNVTFRCDPISEHNRLYWYRQTLGQGPEFLTYFQNEAQLEKSRLLSDRFSAERPKGSFSTLEIQRTEQGDSAMYLCASSPGTGIGGTEAFFGQGTRLTVV.

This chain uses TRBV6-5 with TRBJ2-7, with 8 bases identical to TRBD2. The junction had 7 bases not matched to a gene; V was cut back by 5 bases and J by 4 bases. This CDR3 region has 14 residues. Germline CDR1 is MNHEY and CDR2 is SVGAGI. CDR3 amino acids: CASSPQTSVYEQYF. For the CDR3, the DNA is TGTGCCAGCAGTCCACAGACTAGCGTATACGAGCAGTACTTC.

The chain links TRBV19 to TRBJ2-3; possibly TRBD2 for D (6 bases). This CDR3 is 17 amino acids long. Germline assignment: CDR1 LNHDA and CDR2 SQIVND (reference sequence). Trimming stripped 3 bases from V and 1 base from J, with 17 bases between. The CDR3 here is CASSIRRGDRGTDTQYF. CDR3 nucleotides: TGTGCCAGTAGTATCCGCCGCGGGGATCGTGGCACAGATACGCAGTATTTT.

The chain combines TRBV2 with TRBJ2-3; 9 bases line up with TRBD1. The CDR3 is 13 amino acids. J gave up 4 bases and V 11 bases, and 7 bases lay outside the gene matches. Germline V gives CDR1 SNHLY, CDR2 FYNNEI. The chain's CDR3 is CAATGTGSDTQYF. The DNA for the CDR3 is TGTGCCGCGACCGGGACAGGGTCAGATACGCAGTATTTT.

CDR3 sequence: CASSVGGGPEKLFF. DNA of the CDR3: TGTGCCAGCTCTGTCGGAGGGGGCCCTGAAAAACTGTTTTTT. The rearrangement links TRBV25-1 to TRBJ1-4, with TRBD1 matching 7 bases. The CDR3 loop spans 14 amino acids. Germline V gene lookup returns CDR1 MGHDK and CDR2 SYGVNS. After removal of 8 bases from V and 7 bases from J, the junction contained 10 bases not matched to a gene.

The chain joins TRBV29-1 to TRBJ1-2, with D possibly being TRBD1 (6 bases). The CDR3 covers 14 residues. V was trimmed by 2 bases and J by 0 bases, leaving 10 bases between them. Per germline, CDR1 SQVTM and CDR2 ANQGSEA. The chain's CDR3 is CSVELGGANYGYTF. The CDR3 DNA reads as TGCAGCGTTGAACTAGGGGGAGCTAACTATGGCTACACCTTC.

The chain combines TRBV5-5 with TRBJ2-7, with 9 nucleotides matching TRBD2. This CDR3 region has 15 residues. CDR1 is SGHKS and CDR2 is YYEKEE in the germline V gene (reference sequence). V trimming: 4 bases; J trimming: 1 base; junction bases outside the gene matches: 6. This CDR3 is CASSLRTSESYEQYF. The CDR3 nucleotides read TGTGCCAGCAGCCTCCGGACTAGCGAGTCCTACGAGCAGTACTTC.

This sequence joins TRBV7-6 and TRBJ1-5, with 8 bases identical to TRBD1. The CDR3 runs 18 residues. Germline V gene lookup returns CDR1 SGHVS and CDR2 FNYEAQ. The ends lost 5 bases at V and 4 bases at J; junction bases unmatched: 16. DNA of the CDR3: TGTGCCAGCAGCCGATGGACAGGGAAGCTCGGAAGTAATCAGCCCCAGCATTTT. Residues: CASSRWTGKLGSNQPQHF.

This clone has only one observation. Here the CDR3 reads CAISESSLQFF. As DNA, the CDR3 is TGTGCCATCAGTGAGTCAAGCCTTCAGTTCTTC. The chain combines TRBV10-3 with TRBJ2-1, with unresolved D. The germline CDR1 and CDR2 sequences are ENHRY and SYGVKD. This CDR3 comprises 11 residues. V lost 0 bases and J lost 13, with 7 bases in between.

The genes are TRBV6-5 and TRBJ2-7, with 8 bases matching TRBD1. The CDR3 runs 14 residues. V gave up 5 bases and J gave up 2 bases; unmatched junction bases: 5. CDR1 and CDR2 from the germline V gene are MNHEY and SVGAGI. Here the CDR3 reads CASSTQGAPYEQYF. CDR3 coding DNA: TGTGCCAGCAGTACCCAGGGGGCCCCCTACGAGCAGTACTTC.

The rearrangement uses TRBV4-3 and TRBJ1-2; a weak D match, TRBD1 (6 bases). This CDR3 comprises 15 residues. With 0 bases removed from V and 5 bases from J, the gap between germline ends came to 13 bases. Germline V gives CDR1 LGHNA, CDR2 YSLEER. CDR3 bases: TGCGCCAGCAGCCAAGATGGCAGGGGCAGGTATGGCTACACCTTC. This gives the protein CASSQDGRGRYGYTF.

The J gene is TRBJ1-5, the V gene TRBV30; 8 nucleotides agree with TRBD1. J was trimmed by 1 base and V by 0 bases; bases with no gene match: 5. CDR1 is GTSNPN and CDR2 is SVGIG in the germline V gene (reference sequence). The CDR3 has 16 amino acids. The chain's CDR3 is CAWSVGTGTSNQPQHF. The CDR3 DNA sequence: TGTGCCTGGAGTGTGGGGACAGGAACAAGCAATCAGCCCCAGCATTTT.

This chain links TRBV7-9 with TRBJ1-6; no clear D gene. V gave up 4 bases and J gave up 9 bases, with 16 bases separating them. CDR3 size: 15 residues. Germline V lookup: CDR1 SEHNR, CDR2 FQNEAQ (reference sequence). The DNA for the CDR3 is TGTGCCAGCAGCTCGTCCGGGTCCTTCACTTCACCCCTCCACTTT. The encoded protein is CASSSSGSFTSPLHF.

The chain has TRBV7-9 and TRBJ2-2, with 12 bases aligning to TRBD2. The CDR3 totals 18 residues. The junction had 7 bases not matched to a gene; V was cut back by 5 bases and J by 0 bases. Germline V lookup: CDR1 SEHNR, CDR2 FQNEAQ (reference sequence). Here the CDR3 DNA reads TGTGCCAGCAGCGGGCGACTAGCGGGGGCCGCGAACACCGGGGAGCTGTTTTTT. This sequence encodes CASSGRLAGAANTGELFF.

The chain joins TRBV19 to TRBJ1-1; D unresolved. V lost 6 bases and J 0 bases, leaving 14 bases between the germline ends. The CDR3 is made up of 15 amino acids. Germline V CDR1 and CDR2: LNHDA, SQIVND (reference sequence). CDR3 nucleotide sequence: TGTGCCAGTAGAGCCGAACTGGCGGTGAACACTGAAGCTTTCTTT. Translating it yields CASRAELAVNTEAFF.

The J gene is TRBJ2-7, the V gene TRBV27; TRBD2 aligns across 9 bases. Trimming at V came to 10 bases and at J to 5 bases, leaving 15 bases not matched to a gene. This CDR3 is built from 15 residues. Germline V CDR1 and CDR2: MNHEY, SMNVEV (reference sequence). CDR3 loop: CATGLAGTSVNEQYF. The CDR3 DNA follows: TGTGCCACCGGCCTAGCGGGGACCTCGGTGAACGAGCAGTACTTC.

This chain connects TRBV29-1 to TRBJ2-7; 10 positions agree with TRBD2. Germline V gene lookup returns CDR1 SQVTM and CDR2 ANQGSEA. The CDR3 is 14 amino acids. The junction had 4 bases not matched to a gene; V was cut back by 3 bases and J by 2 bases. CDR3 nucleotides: TGCAGCGTTGAGGCTAGCGGGGGAACCTACGAGCAGTACTTC. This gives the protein CSVEASGGTYEQYF.

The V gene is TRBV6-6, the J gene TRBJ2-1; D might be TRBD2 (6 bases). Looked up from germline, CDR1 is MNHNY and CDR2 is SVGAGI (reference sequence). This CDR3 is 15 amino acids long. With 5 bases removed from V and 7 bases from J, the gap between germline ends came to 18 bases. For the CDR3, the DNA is TGTGCCAGCAGTCAACCGCCCTTGGGAGGAAATGAGCAGTTCTTC. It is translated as CASSQPPLGGNEQFF.